One and the same sample provided the 8 T cell receptor beta chains below, sequenced in a study of read filtering for tumor transcriptome and immune sequencing. Molecular barcoded adaptors covering alpha/delta and beta/gamma chains were used on roughly 370 ng RNA. TCRdb reanalysed the reads using MiXCR and keeps one entry per CDR3 protein. The table has over 50,000 distinct CDR3 sequences, roughly 19% seen once; the top ten hold roughly an eighth. Material: a population of CD138-negative cells sorted from bone marrow. The origin of the receptors is a donor over 35 with multiple myeloma.

This clonotype was seen more than once but under ten times. The chain recombines TRBV15 with TRBJ2-1; D remains ambiguous. This CDR3 is built from 14 residues. Trimming pared 0 bases from V and 10 bases from J, leaving 13 bases between. Per germline, CDR1 LNHNV and CDR2 YYDKDF (reference sequence). The CDR3 DNA reads TGTGCCACCAGCAGAGAACCTTCCGGGCAAGAGCAGTTCTTC. Its protein product is CATSREPSGQEQFF.

This clonotype has ten or more counts. V and J are TRBV10-3 and TRBJ2-3, with 9 positions matching TRBD1. In germline, CDR1 is ENHRY, CDR2 SYGVKD. The CDR3 spans 15 residues. The trim removed 4 bases at V and 3 bases at J, leaving 5 bases unmatched. CDR3: CAISGTGAPTDTQYF. As DNA, the CDR3 is TGTGCCATCAGTGGGACAGGGGCACCAACAGATACGCAGTATTTT.

This clonotype was counted many times. This sequence joins TRBV6-6 and TRBJ2-2; TRBD2 matches at 7 bases. This CDR3 is 18 amino acids long. Per germline, CDR1 MNHNY and CDR2 SVGAGI (reference sequence). The J segment lost 3 bases and the V segment lost 5 bases, leaving 15 bases of the junction unmatched. The CDR3 is CASSKDPRFGGDTGELFF. The CDR3 DNA sequence: TGTGCCAGCAGTAAAGATCCACGGTTTGGGGGGGACACCGGGGAGCTGTTTTTT.

CDR3 sequence (DNA): TGCAGTGCTAGAATGGAGAATGGCTACACCTTC. Protein: CSARMENGYTF. V and J are TRBV20-1 and TRBJ1-2; D uncertain. Trimming pared 2 bases from V and 6 bases from J, leaving 7 bases between. Germline CDR1 DFQATT, CDR2 SNEGSKA (reference sequence). The CDR3 runs to 11 residues.

In this sample, this clonotype turned up many times. The chain combines TRBV6-2 or TRBV6-3 with TRBJ1-2; D might be TRBD1 (5 bases). CDR3 length: 17 residues. CDR1 is MNHEY, CDR2 SVGEGT, per germline. With 0 bases removed from V and 8 bases from J, the gap between germline ends came to 22 bases. CDR3 coding DNA: TGTGCCAGCAGTTACTCCGCGACAGAGACCCTCCAGGGCGGCTACACCTTC. This translates into CASSYSATETLQGGYTF.

The table lists this clonotype with many counts. This rearrangement joins TRBV24-1 to TRBJ2-5; TRBD1 agrees at 7 bases. After removal of 4 bases from V and 5 bases from J, the junction contained 12 bases not matched to a gene. The CDR3 is 16 amino acids. The germline V gene has CDR1 KGHDR and CDR2 SFDVKD. CDR3 protein: CATSDMDRPGQETQYF. CDR3 DNA sequence: TGTGCCACCAGTGACATGGACAGGCCTGGCCAGGAGACCCAGTACTTC.

This clonotype has at least ten counts. The chain couples TRBV13 to TRBJ1-1; weak D call: TRBD1 (5 bases). Germline CDR1 and CDR2: PRHDT and FYEKMQ (reference sequence). The CDR3 runs 13 residues. V lost 6 bases to trimming and J lost 1 base, with 9 bases between them. The DNA of the CDR3 is TGTGCCAGCAGACCCGACAGGAACACTGAAGCTTTCTTT. It encodes CASRPDRNTEAFF. Complete variable domain (other parts from reference TRBV13 and TRBJ1-1): AAGVIQSPRHLIKEKRETATLKCYPIPRHDTVYWYQQGPGQDPQFLISFYEKMQSDKGSIPDRFSAQQFSDYHSELNMSSLELGDSALYFCASRPDRNTEAFFGQGTRLTVV.

As to this clonotype: This may be a read error, as it is one base from a much larger clone. The V and J genes are TRBV19 and TRBJ2-1, with no clear D. Trimming stripped 5 bases from V and 7 bases from J, with 21 bases between. This CDR3 has 16 amino acids. Germline V gene sequence: CDR1 LNHDA, CDR2 SQIVND (reference sequence). CDR3 residues: CASSAPALIGSNEQFF. CDR3 sequence (DNA): TGTGCCAGTAGTGCCCCGGCCCTGATAGGATCTAATGAGCAGTTCTTC. The whole variable domain, filled in from reference TRBV19 and TRBJ2-1, reads DGGITQSPKYLFRKEGQNVTLSCEQNLNHDAMYWYRQDPGQGLRLIYYSQIVNDFQKGDIAEGYSVSREKKESFPLTVTSAQKNPTAFYLCASSAPALIGSNEQFFGPGTRLTVL.